The 4 T cell receptor beta chains below were found in one sample sequenced in a study of T cell responses to AZD1222 COVID-19 vaccine. Assay: immunoSEQ multiplex PCR; the TCRdb copy retains only in-frame clones and omits some. The table records about 82,000 clones, approximately 90% of them present only once. Sequencing was performed on peripheral blood, taken on day 0 of AZD1222 vaccination. These receptors all come from an adult in good health.

This clone has just one count. The chain recombines TRBV15 with TRBJ2-3, with no clear D. The V gene lost 3 bases and the J gene lost 2 bases, with 3 bases spanning the gap. Germline lookup yields CDR1 LNHNV and CDR2 YYDKDF (reference sequence). This CDR3 comprises 12 residues. The CDR3, as DNA: TGTGCCACCAGCAGGGACACAGATACGCAGTATTTT. Translated, it gives CATSRDTDTQYF.

This chain links TRBV2 with TRBJ2-3; D gene unclear. Trimming left V 5 bases short and J 2 bases short, with 8 bases between. The CDR3 contains 13 residues. Germline lookup yields CDR1 SNHLY and CDR2 FYNNEI. CDR3 coding DNA: TGTGCCAGCAGTTACAGCTACACAGATACGCAGTATTTT. Encoded protein: CASSYSYTDTQYF.

The chain carries TRBV5-1 and TRBJ2-7; a possible D gene is TRBD1 (5 bases). Germline V gene sequence: CDR1 SGHRS, CDR2 YFSETQ. The CDR3 sequence is 14 residues long. Trimming cost V 0 bases and J 9 bases, with 16 bases left between them. The CDR3 bases are TGCGCCAGCAGCTTGGACCCTACAGGAACGGGGCAGTACTTC. This encodes CASSLDPTGTGQYF.

The CDR3, as DNA: TGTGCCAGCAGCTTAGGACAGATGAACACTGAAGCTTTCTTT. Translation: CASSLGQMNTEAFF. The chain combines TRBV11-2 with TRBJ1-1, with a weak D call TRBD1 (5 bases). The germline CDR1 and CDR2 sequences are SGHAT and FQNNGV. V lost 1 base and J lost 0, with 6 bases in between. This CDR3 has 14 residues.